The rows below give T cell receptor beta chains drawn from one sample of a study of CD8 T cells in ankylosing spondylitis. TCRdb independently ran MiXCR on the 5' RACE reads; one entry per CDR3 protein. The sample lists fewer than 500,000 distinct CDR3 sequences, 20% to 25% seen once, with about 16% in the top ten. The specimen sequenced was blood, either unsorted or a sorted T cell fraction (not recorded which). Every receptor here comes from a male donor with ankylosing spondylitis. Each CDR3 is given with its conserved first and last residue. The order of the fields is clone size, D gene, V gene, J gene, CDR3 DNA, CDR3 protein. A D gene is named only where the DNA matches it firmly. Some rows have no size entry. The others give once, few or many, or a class for an expanded clone.

>few|TRBD2|TRBV24-1|TRBJ2-3
TGTGCCACCAGTGACCTGAGGGTAGCGGGAAGAGATACGCAGTATTTT
CATSDLRVAGRDTQYF
>-|-|TRBV28|TRBJ1-2
TGTGCCAGCAGGGGCCGGATAGCTAACTATGGCTACACCTTC
CASRGRIANYGYTF
>few|TRBD1|TRBV7-8|TRBJ2-7
TGTGCCAGCAGTCGGACCGGGACAGACTACGAGCAGTACTTC
CASSRTGTDYEQYF
>-|-|TRBV20-1|TRBJ2-1
TGCAGTGCTAGAGTCCTAGCGTCCCCCCGCAATCAGCAGTTCTTC
CSARVLASPRNQQFF
>few|TRBD1|TRBV2|TRBJ2-1
TGTGCCAGCAGTGATAGGACAGGGGGCAATGAGCAGTTCTTC
CASSDRTGGNEQFF
>few|-|TRBV28|TRBJ1-2
TGTGCCAGCAGTTCAGGGAATGGCTACACCTTC
CASSSGNGYTF
>few|TRBD1|TRBV20-1|TRBJ1-1
TGCAGTGCTAGTCAGGGACAGGTAGTAGCTGAAGCTTTCTTT
CSASQGQVVAEAFF
>-|-|TRBV28|TRBJ1-1
TGTGCCAGCAGTTTCCGGGCCTACACTGAAGCTTTCTTT
CASSFRAYTEAFF
>-|TRBD2|TRBV27|TRBJ2-3
TGTGCCAGCAGTCCCGGGACTAGCGAGACTTACCCTAGCACAGATACGCAGTATTTT
CASSPGTSETYPSTDTQYF
>-|TRBD1|TRBV5-1|TRBJ2-5
TGCGCCAGCAGCTTATTTCTGGGGACAGAAGAGACCCAGTACTTC
CASSLFLGTEETQYF
>few|TRBD2|TRBV12-3/TRBV12-4|TRBJ2-2
TGTGCCAGCAGTCGGTCGGGACTAGCGGGAGCCGGGGAGCTGTTTTTT
CASSRSGLAGAGELFF
>-|-|TRBV7-2|TRBJ1-2
TGTGCCAGCAGTTACGGGACGGGAAACTATGGCTACACCTTC
CASSYGTGNYGYTF
>few|-|TRBV10-3|TRBJ2-7
TGTGCCATCAGTGAGACCGGGGAGCAGTACTTC
CAISETGEQYF
>-|-|TRBV7-2|TRBJ1-5
TGTGCCAGCAGCTTAGCGCGTGGAGGGGGAAGGGGTCAGCCCCAGCATTTT
CASSLARGGGRGQPQHF
>many|-|TRBV12-3/TRBV12-4|TRBJ2-3
TGTGCCAGCAGTTTGCTTCCGGATACGCAGTATTTT
CASSLLPDTQYF
>many|-|TRBV15|TRBJ2-2
TGTGCCACCAGCAGTTGGACAAAAAACACCGGGGAGCTGTTTTTT
CATSSWTKNTGELFF
>few|-|TRBV6-1|TRBJ2-3
TGTGCCAGCAGAAAGAACCGGGACGGTCTCACAGATACGCAGTATTTT
CASRKNRDGLTDTQYF
>few|TRBD1|TRBV29-1|TRBJ2-3
TGCAGCGTTGGCCGGGACAGAGTCACAGATACGCAGTATTTT
CSVGRDRVTDTQYF
>-|-|TRBV7-2|TRBJ2-2
TGTGCCAGCAGCTTAGCGGGCCTCTCGAACACCGGGGAGCTGTTTTTT
CASSLAGLSNTGELFF
>-|TRBD2|TRBV5-1|TRBJ2-3
TGCGCCAGCAGCCCTGGAGCGGGATACACAGATACGCAGTATTTT
CASSPGAGYTDTQYF
>few|TRBD2|TRBV27|TRBJ2-1
TGTGCCAGCAGTTGGGGGGCTAGCGGGAGTGTGCAGTTCTTC
CASSWGASGSVQFF
>-|-|TRBV6-2/TRBV6-3|TRBJ2-1
TGTGCCAGCAGTCACCACAACCCCAAGTTCTTC
CASSHHNPKFF
>-|TRBD2|TRBV29-1|TRBJ2-2
TGCAGCGCACAAACTAGCGGGGTCAACACCGGGGAGCTGTTTTTT
CSAQTSGVNTGELFF
>-|-|TRBV28|TRBJ1-4
TGTGCTACCCAGGGGACTAATGAAAAACTGTTTTTT
CATQGTNEKLFF
>few|TRBD2|TRBV6-5|TRBJ2-3
TGTGCCAGCAGTTACGGGTCGGGAGGTGCCACAGATACGCAGTATTTT
CASSYGSGGATDTQYF
>-|TRBD1|TRBV28|TRBJ2-7
TGTGCCAGCAGTCCACAGGGGGAAGCCTACGAGCAGTACTTC
CASSPQGEAYEQYF
>-|TRBD1|TRBV24-1|TRBJ2-2
TGTGCCACCAGTGATCCCGGACAGGTCGGCGGGGAGCTGTTTTTT
CATSDPGQVGGELFF
>few|-|TRBV11-2|TRBJ2-7
TGTGCCAGCAGCGACTCCTGGGAAAGATACGAGCAGTACTTC
CASSDSWERYEQYF
>-|TRBD2|TRBV3-1|TRBJ2-3
TGTGCCAGCAGTCGGGTAGCGGGAGTTCCCACAGATACGCAGTATTTT
CASSRVAGVPTDTQYF
>-|-|TRBV5-1|TRBJ2-3
TGCGCCAGCAGCTTGGCCCCAGGGGCCGCAGATACGCAGTATTTT
CASSLAPGAADTQYF
>-|TRBD1|TRBV15|TRBJ1-2
TGTGCCACCAGCAGTGACGAGGGGACAGGGGCGGGCTATGGCTACACCTTC
CATSSDEGTGAGYGYTF
>-|-|TRBV6-4|TRBJ1-1
TGTGCCAGCAGCGTAGACAGCGGCCCTGGTGAAGCTTTCTTT
CASSVDSGPGEAFF
>-|-|TRBV11-2|TRBJ1-2
TGTGCCAGCAGCTTGGGGACGGAGAAAGCTAACTATGGCTACACCTTC
CASSLGTEKANYGYTF
>few|TRBD1|TRBV2|TRBJ1-4
TGTGCCAGCAGTGTATACAGGGGGCGGGAAAAACTGTTTTTT
CASSVYRGREKLFF
>many|TRBD1|TRBV12-3/TRBV12-4|TRBJ2-1
TGTGCCAGCAGCCCTACTGACAGGGGGATCTTCTTC
CASSPTDRGIFF
>-|-|TRBV6-2/TRBV6-3|TRBJ2-1
TGTGCCAGCGTAGGGGGGGGGACCTACAATGAGCAGTTCTTC
CASVGGGTYNEQFF
>many|-|TRBV7-3|TRBJ2-3
TGTGCCAGCAGCTTAACGTTGGGGACAGATACGCAGTATTTT
CASSLTLGTDTQYF
>few|-|TRBV9|TRBJ2-1
TGTGCCAGCAGCGAGAGCGGCCGGTACAATGAGCAGTTCTTC
CASSESGRYNEQFF
>-|-|TRBV28|TRBJ2-5
TGTGCCAGCAGCTACCGGAATGGTTGGGCAGAGACCCAGTACTTC
CASSYRNGWAETQYF
>-|TRBD2|TRBV20-1|TRBJ2-3
TGCAGTGCTAGAGACCCTAAGACTAGCGGGAGACTCTCAGATACGCAGTATTTT
CSARDPKTSGRLSDTQYF
>-|TRBD2|TRBV12-3/TRBV12-4|TRBJ2-1
TGTGCCAGCAGTTCCGGGACTAGCGGGAGGCTTGAGCAGTTCTTC
CASSSGTSGRLEQFF